These T cell receptor beta chains were read from a single sample in a study of blood T cell repertoires in COVID-19. Generated by immunoSEQ multiplex PCR, the TCRdb table keeps only in-frame clones and is missing some. The table records 130,000 or so clones, about 88% of them present only once. The sample consisted of peripheral blood. The origin of the receptors is a human donor with COVID-19, enrolled during active disease. The donor label of this sample is uncertain. Both conserved end residues are part of each CDR3. The D gene is left open where the match is weak. Expanded clones get a size class; other rows say once, few or many, or leave the size out.

TRBJ1-2 NA TRBV5-1 few 18 CASSPAHTGTAVIYGYTF TGCGCCAGCAGTCCTGCCCATACCGGGACTGCTGTCATCTATGGCTACACCTTC
TRBJ2-7 NA TRBV5-6 once 15 CASSLTDAGSYEQYF TGTGCCAGCAGCTTGACCGATGCAGGGTCCTACGAGCAGTACTTC
TRBJ1-6 TRBD1 TRBV5-1 NA 18 CASSFSGTGLGNNSPLHF TGCGCCAGCAGCTTCTCCGGGACAGGGCTTGGAAACAATTCACCCCTCCACTTT
TRBJ2-3 TRBD2 TRBV2 once 14 CASSAGRIADTQYF TGTGCCAGCAGCGCCGGGAGGATCGCAGATACGCAGTATTTT
TRBJ2-2 TRBD2 TRBV9 NA 17 CASSVGLAGGLTGELFF TGTGCCAGCAGCGTAGGGCTAGCGGGGGGTCTCACCGGGGAGCTGTTTTTT
TRBJ2-3 NA TRBV3-1/TRBV3-2 few 14 CASSQRLVTDTQYF TGTGCCAGCAGCCAGCGACTAGTCACAGATACGCAGTATTTT
TRBJ1-2 NA TRBV7-2 NA 11 CASSSGGGYTF TGTGCCAGCAGCTCCGGGGGTGGCTACACCTTC
TRBJ1-4 NA TRBV6-5 NA 16 CASSYTYNEGDEKLFF TGTGCCAGCAGTTACACCTACAACGAGGGGGATGAAAAACTGTTTTTT
TRBJ2-1 NA TRBV7-3 NA 14 CASSFRGVSNEQFF TGTGCCAGCAGCTTCAGGGGGGTTTCAAATGAGCAGTTCTTC
TRBJ2-7 NA TRBV19 NA 13 CASSIQGGYEQYF TGTGCCAGTAGTATACAGGGGGGCTACGAGCAGTACTTC
TRBJ2-1 TRBD2 TRBV19 NA 14 CASTPSGFYNEQFF TGTGCCAGTACCCCTAGCGGGTTTTACAATGAGCAGTTCTTC
TRBJ2-3 NA TRBV29-1 NA 15 CSVAPPGSTTDTQYF TGCAGCGTTGCCCCCCCGGGGTCCACCACAGATACGCAGTATTTT
TRBJ2-7 NA TRBV5-6 NA 11 CASSSYYEQYF TGTGCCAGCAGCTCTTACTACGAGCAGTACTTC
TRBJ1-5 TRBD1 TRBV6-5 NA 12 CAIGQGNQPQHF TGTGCTATAGGACAGGGAAATCAGCCCCAGCATTTT
TRBJ2-1 TRBD2 TRBV7-2 once 15 CASSLVAGGYNEQFF TGTGCCAGCAGCTTAGTAGCGGGGGGGTACAATGAGCAGTTCTTC
TRBJ2-3 NA TRBV12-3/TRBV12-4 NA 11 CASSDRVTQYF TGTGCCAGCAGCGACAGAGTTACGCAGTATTTT
TRBJ2-1 TRBD1 TRBV6-5 NA 14 CATGGRGVRDEQFF TGTGCCACAGGGGGCAGGGGGGTTAGGGATGAGCAGTTCTTC
TRBJ2-2 NA TRBV15 NA 15 CATSNPGLNTGELFF TGTGCCACCAGCAACCCCGGACTGAACACCGGGGAGCTGTTTTTT
TRBJ1-3 TRBD1 TRBV5-6 NA 14 CASSVTGAGNTIYF TGTGCCAGCAGCGTGACAGGGGCAGGAAACACCATATATTTT
TRBJ2-1 NA TRBV5-1 NA 13 CASSIGHEPEQFF TGCGCCAGCAGCATAGGACACGAGCCTGAGCAGTTCTTC
TRBJ2-1 TRBD1 TRBV5-1 NA 14 CASSIRQGGNEQFF TGCGCCAGCAGCATCCGACAGGGGGGCAATGAGCAGTTCTTC
TRBJ2-3 TRBD2 TRBV9 few 16 CASSGTTSGTRDTQYF TGTGCCAGCAGCGGCACGACTAGCGGGACCCGAGATACGCAGTATTTT
TRBJ2-2 TRBD1 TRBV2 NA 14 CASSETGGTGELFF TGTGCCAGCAGTGAAACAGGGGGCACCGGGGAGCTGTTTTTT
TRBJ2-3 NA TRBV5-4 once 16 CASSLAAGASTDTQYF TGTGCCAGCAGCTTGGCGGCGGGGGCTAGCACAGATACGCAGTATTTT
TRBJ1-1 NA TRBV10-1 NA 13 CASSVELNTEAFF TGCGCCAGCAGTGTAGAATTGAACACTGAAGCTTTCTTT